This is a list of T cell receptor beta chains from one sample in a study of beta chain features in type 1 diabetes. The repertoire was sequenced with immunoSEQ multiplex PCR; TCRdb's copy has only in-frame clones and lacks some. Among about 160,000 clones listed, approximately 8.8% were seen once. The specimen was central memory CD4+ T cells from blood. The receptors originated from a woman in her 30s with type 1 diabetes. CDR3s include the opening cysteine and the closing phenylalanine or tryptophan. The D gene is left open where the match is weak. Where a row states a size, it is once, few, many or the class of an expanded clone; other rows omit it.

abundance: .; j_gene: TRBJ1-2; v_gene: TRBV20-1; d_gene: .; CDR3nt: TGCAGTGCTAGAGTCCTCGAGGGCTACACCTTC; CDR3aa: CSARVLEGYTF
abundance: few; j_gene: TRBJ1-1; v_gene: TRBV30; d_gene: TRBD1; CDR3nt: TGTGCCTGGAGTGTACAGGGGGACACTGAAGCTTTCTTT; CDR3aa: CAWSVQGDTEAFF
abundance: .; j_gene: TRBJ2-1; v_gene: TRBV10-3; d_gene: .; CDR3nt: TGTGCCACGAAGACTAGAATAGATAATGAGCAGTTCTTC; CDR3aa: CATKTRIDNEQFF
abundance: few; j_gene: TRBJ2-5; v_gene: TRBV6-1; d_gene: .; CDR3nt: TGTGCCAGCAGTGGAAGACAGGATGAGACCCAGTACTTC; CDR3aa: CASSGRQDETQYF
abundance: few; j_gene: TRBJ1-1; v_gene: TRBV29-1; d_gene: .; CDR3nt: TGCAGCGTTGGCAGACACATGAACACTGAAGCTTTCTTT; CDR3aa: CSVGRHMNTEAFF
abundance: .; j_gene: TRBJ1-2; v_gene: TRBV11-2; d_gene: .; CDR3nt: TGTGCCAGCAATCCCCTACGGGTCCATGGCTACACCTTC; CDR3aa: CASNPLRVHGYTF
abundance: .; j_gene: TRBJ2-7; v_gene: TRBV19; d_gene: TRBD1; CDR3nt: TGTGCCAGTAGTACGGACAGGGGGCATAACTACGAGCAGTACTTC; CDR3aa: CASSTDRGHNYEQYF
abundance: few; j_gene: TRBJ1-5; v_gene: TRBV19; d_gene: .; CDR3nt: TGTGCCAGTACGGAGGGTCAATATGGCAATCAGCCCCAGCATTTT; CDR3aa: CASTEGQYGNQPQHF
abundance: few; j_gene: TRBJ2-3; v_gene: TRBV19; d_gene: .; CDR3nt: TGTGCCAGTAGTATGAGGGACATTAGCACAGATACGCAGTATTTT; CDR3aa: CASSMRDISTDTQYF
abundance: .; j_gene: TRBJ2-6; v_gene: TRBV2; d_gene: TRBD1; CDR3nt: TGTGCCAGTCCAGATCCGGGACAGCTAGTCCCTGGGGCCAACGTCCTGACTTTC; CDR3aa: CASPDPGQLVPGANVLTF
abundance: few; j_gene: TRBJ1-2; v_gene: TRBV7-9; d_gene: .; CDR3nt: TGTGCCAGCAGCCTATTCCGAGGGGGCTACACCTTC; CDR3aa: CASSLFRGGYTF
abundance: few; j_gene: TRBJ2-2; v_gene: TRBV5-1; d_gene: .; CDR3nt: TGCGCCAGCAGCTTGTCTTTCGCCGGGGAGCTGTTTTTT; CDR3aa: CASSLSFAGELFF
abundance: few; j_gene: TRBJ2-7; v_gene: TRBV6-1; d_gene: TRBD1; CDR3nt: TGTGCCAGCAGTGAAGGCGGACAGGCGGGTGAGCAGTACTTC; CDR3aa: CASSEGGQAGEQYF
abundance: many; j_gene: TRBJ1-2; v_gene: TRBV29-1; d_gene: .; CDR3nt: TGCAGCGTTGGGGACCTACTACAGGGAAACTATGGCTACACCTTC; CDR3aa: CSVGDLLQGNYGYTF
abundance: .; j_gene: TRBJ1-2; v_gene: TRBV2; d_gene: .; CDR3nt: TGTGCCAGCAGTGATGGGCAGGGGAGCTACACCTTC; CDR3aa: CASSDGQGSYTF
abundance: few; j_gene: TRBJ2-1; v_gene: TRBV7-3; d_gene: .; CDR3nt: TGTGCCAGCAGCTTATATAAGCTCGGTGAGCAGTTCTTC; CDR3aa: CASSLYKLGEQFF
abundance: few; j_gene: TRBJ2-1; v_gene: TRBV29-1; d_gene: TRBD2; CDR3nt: TGCAGCGGGACAAAGGCCGGGGGGAGCAATGAGCAGTTCTTC; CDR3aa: CSGTKAGGSNEQFF
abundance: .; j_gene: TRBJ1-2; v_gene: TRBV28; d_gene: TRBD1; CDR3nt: TGTGCCAGCAGCCGGACAGGACCTAACTATGGCTACACCTTC; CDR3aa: CASSRTGPNYGYTF
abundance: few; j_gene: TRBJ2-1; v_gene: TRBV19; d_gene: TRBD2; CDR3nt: TGTGCCAGTAGGAAGGGACTAGCGGAGACAACTTACTCCTACAATGAGCAGTTCTTC; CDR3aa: CASRKGLAETTYSYNEQFF
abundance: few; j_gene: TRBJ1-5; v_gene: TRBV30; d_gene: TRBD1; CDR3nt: TGTGCCTGGAGTGTACCAGGAAGGGGGCAAAATCAGCCCCAGCATTTT; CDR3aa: CAWSVPGRGQNQPQHF
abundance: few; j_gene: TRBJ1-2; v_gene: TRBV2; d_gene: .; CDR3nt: TGTGCCAGCAGTGGGGACGGGGAGGGCTATGGCTACACCTTC; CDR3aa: CASSGDGEGYGYTF
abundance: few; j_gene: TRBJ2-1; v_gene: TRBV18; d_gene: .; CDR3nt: TGTGCCAGCTCACCACCGAGGCAGGGGAGCTACAATGAGCAGTTCTTC; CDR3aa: CASSPPRQGSYNEQFF
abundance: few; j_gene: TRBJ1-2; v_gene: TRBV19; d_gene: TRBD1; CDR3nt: TGTGCCAGTAAAACCAGGGGGCGAAACTATGGCTACACCTTC; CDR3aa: CASKTRGRNYGYTF
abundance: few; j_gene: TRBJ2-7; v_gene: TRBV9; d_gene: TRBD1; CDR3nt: TGTGCCAGCAGCGGCGGGACAGGGATCCACGAGCAGTACTTC; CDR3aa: CASSGGTGIHEQYF
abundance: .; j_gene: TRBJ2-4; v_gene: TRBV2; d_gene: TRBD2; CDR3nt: TGTGCCAGCAGGGCGGGACTAGCTACAACCATTCAGTACTTC; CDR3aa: CASRAGLATTIQYF
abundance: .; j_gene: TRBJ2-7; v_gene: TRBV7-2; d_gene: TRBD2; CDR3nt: TGTGCCAGCAGCACGGGACTAGCGGGTTTCTCCTACGAGCAGTACTTC; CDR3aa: CASSTGLAGFSYEQYF
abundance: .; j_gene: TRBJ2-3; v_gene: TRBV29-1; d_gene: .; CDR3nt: TGCAGCGTGTCTTTCCAGGGGGGTGGGGGCTTCTTT; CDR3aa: CSVSFQGGGGFF
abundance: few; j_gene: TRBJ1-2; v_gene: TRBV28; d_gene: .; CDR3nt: TGTGCCAGCAGCCTTGAGCAGGGCCGTGGCTACACCTTC; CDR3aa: CASSLEQGRGYTF
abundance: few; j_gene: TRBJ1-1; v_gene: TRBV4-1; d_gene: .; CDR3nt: TGCGCCAGCAGCCAGTATCTGAACACTGAAGCTTTCTTT; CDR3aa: CASSQYLNTEAFF
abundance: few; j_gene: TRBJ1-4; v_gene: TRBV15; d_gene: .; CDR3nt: TGTGCCACCAGCAGAGCGAGTTCGCGGACAGTTAATGAAAAACTGTTTTTT; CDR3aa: CATSRASSRTVNEKLFF
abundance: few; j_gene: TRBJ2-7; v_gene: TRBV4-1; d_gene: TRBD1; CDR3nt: TGCGCCAGCAGCCAACCGGGACAGGGGGCGCGAGAGCAGTACTTC; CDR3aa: CASSQPGQGAREQYF
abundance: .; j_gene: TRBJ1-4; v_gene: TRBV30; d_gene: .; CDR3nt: TGTGCCTGTGAGTTTAATGAAAAACTGTTTTTT; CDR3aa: CACEFNEKLFF
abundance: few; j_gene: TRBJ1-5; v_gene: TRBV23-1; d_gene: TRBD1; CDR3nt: TGCGCCAGCAGTCAGGCTACAGGGGGCCAGCCCCAGCATTTT; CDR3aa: CASSQATGGQPQHF
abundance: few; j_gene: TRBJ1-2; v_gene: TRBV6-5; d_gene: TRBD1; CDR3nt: TGTGCCAGCAGATCCCCGGGACAGGGGATCGGCTACACCTTC; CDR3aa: CASRSPGQGIGYTF
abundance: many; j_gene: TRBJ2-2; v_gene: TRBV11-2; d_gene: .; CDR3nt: TGTGCCAGCAGCTTAGGACAGGCCGGGGAGCTGTTTTTT; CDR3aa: CASSLGQAGELFF
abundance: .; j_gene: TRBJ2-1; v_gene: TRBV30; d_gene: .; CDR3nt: TGTGCCTGGCTCCTAGAGGCAGGGCAGTGGGGTGAGCAGTTCTTC; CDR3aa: CAWLLEAGQWGEQFF
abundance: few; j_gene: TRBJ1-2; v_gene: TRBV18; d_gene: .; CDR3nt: TGTGCCAGCTCTCCCGAACGAGGAGATGGCTACACCTTC; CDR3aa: CASSPERGDGYTF
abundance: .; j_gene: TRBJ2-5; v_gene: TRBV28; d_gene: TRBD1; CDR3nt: TGTGCCAGCCACACAGGGGGCAGGGAGACCCAGTACTTC; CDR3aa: CASHTGGRETQYF
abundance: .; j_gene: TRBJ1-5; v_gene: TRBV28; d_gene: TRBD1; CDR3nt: TGTGCCAGCAGTTTAGGGGACAGGGAAAATCAGCCCCAGCATTTT; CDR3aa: CASSLGDRENQPQHF
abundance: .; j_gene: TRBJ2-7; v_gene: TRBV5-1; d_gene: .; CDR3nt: TGCGCCAGCAGCTTTCTCCCTTATACAACCTACGAGCAGTACTTC; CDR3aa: CASSFLPYTTYEQYF
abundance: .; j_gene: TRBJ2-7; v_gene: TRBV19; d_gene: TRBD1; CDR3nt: TGTGCCAGTAGTACGACAGGGGCCCCCCTCGAGCAGTACTTC; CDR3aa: CASSTTGAPLEQYF
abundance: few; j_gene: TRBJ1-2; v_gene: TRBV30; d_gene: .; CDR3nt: TGTGCCTGGAGTGTGGAAGCGGACTATGGCTACACCTTC; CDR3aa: CAWSVEADYGYTF
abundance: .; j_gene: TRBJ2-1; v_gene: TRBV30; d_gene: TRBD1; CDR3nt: TGTGCCTGGGAGCCGGGACAGCCCTACAATGAGCAGTTCTTC; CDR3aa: CAWEPGQPYNEQFF
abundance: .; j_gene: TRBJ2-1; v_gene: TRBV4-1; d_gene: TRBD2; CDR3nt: TGCGCCAGCAGCACTGGACTAGCGGGAGATAGGGCCCATGAGCAGTTCTTC; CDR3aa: CASSTGLAGDRAHEQFF
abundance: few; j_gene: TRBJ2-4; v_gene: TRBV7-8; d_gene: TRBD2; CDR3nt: TGTGCCAGCAGCTTAAGCGGGAGTGTCGGCATTCAGTACTTC; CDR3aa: CASSLSGSVGIQYF
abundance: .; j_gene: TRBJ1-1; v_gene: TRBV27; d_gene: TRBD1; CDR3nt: TGTGCCAGCAGTTCGACAGGGGCTGAAGCTTTCTTT; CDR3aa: CASSSTGAEAFF
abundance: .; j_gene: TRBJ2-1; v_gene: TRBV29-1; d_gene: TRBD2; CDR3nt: TGCAGCGTTGAAGGGGCGGGAGTGTACAATGAGCAGTTCTTC; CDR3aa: CSVEGAGVYNEQFF
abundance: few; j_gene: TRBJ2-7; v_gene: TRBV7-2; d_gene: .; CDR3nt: TGTGCCAGCAGCTTCCAGTCCGTCACCTACGAGCAGTACTTC; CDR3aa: CASSFQSVTYEQYF
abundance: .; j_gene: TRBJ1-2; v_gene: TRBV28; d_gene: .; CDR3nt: TGTGCCAGCAGAAACAGGGTTAACTATGGCTACACCTTC; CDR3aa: CASRNRVNYGYTF
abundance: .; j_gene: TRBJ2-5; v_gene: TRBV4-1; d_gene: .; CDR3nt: TGCGCCAGCAGCCAAGGATCGGGGCGGGGGCTCCAAGAGACCCAGTACTTC; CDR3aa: CASSQGSGRGLQETQYF
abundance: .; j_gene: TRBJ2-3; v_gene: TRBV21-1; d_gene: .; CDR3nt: TGTGCCAGCAGGGGCGGGAGGGCCACAGATACGCAGTATTTT; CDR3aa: CASRGGRATDTQYF
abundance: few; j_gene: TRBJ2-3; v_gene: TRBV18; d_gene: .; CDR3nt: TGTGCCAGCTCACCAAGGCCTGGGGAGTTGAGCACAGATACGCAGTATTTT; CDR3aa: CASSPRPGELSTDTQYF
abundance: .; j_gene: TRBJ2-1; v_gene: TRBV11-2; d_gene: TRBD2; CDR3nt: TGTGCCAGCAGCTTCCCTGGGACTAGCGGGATATACAATGAGCAGTTCTTC; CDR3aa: CASSFPGTSGIYNEQFF